This TCR beta chain is drawn from a study of Ad26.COV2.S vaccination and SARS-CoV-2 variants. Broader study findings: Researchers reported similar non-spike TCR breadth in vaccine and placebo recipients.

In regard to this clone: Its antigen is currently unknown.

Germline V CDR1 and CDR2: SGHTA, FQGNSA. After removal of 5 bases from V and 6 bases from J, the junction contained 8 bases not matched to a gene. This CDR3 is built from 14 residues. Treatment: around 19 received Ad26.COV2.S at low or high dose, single or two shots; several received placebo; per-sample allocation not given. Sample collection was performed on day 63 after the first vaccine or placebo injection. An Ad26 vector that expressed Wuhan-strain SARS-CoV-2 spike constituted the vaccine. Using immunoSEQ multiplex PCR, the repertoire was profiled, and TCRdb retains in-frame clones only, with some absent. The data hold about 680,000 clones, with around 89% observed a single time.

The specimen comprised peripheral blood, sampled in a trial of Ad26.COV2.S vaccine versus placebo. The chain joins TRBV7-2 to TRBJ2-3, with TRBD2 matching over 7 bases. The TCR was taken from a person aged 18-65 years who received the Ad26.COV2.S COVID-19 vaccine or a placebo. CDR3: CASSLMGGPDTQYF. The CDR3 DNA sequence: TGTGCCAGCAGCCTCATGGGAGGGCCGGATACGCAGTATTTT.